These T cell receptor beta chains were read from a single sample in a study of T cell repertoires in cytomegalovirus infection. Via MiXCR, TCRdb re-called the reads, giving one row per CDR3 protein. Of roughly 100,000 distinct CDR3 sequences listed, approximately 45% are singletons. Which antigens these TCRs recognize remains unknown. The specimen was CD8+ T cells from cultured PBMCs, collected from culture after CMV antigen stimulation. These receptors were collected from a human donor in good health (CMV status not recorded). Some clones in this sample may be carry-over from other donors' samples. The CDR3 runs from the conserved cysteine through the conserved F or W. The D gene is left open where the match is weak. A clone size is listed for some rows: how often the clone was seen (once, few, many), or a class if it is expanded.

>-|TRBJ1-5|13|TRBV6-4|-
CASSEAANQPQHF
TGTGCCAGCAGTGAAGCCGCTAATCAGCCCCAGCATTTT
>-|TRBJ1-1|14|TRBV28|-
CASSYVGGNTEAFF
TGTGCCAGCAGTTACGTCGGGGGGAACACTGAAGCTTTCTTT
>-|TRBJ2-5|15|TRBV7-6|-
CASSIQMGIQETQYF
TGTGCCAGCAGCATCCAGATGGGGATTCAAGAGACCCAGTACTTC
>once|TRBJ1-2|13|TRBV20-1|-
CSARVQGGYGYTF
TGCAGTGCTAGAGTCCAGGGTGGCTATGGCTACACCTTC
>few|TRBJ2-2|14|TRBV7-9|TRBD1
CASSGDRGTGELFF
TGTGCCAGCAGCGGGGACAGGGGCACCGGGGAGCTGTTTTTT
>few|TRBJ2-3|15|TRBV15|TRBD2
CATDRASGGTDTQYF
TGTGCCACCGATAGGGCTAGCGGGGGCACAGATACGCAGTATTTT
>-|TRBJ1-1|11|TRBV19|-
CASSIRAEAFF
TGTGCCAGTAGTATCCGGGCTGAAGCTTTCTTT
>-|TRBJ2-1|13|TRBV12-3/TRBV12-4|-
CASLRPGENEQFF
TGTGCCAGCCTTAGGCCGGGGGAAAATGAGCAGTTCTTC
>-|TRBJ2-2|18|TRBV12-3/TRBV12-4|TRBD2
CAIPWGSGSGGGTGELFF
TGTGCCATCCCCTGGGGTAGCGGGTCCGGCGGGGGCACCGGGGAGCTGTTTTTT
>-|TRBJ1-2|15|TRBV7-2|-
CASSHRRAPRNGYTF
TGTGCCAGCAGCCATCGTAGGGCGCCAAGAAATGGCTACACCTTC
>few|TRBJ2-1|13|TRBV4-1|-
CASSQTGYNEQFF
TGCGCCAGCAGCCAGACAGGTTACAATGAGCAGTTCTTC
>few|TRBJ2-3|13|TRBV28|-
CASKNPNLDTQYF
TGTGCCAGCAAAAATCCGAATTTGGATACGCAGTATTTT
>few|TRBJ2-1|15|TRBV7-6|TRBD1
CASSPRDRLDNEQFF
TGTGCCAGCAGCCCCCGGGACAGGCTTGACAATGAGCAGTTCTTC
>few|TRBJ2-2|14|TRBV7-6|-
CASSHPGTSGELFF
TGTGCCAGCAGCCACCCCGGGACATCCGGGGAGCTGTTTTTT
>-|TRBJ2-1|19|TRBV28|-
CASSLMPWTGEFQGNEQFF
TGTGCCAGCAGTTTAATGCCCTGGACGGGGGAGTTTCAGGGGAATGAGCAGTTCTTC
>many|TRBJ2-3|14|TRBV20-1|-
CSARGTSSTDTQYF
TGCAGTGCTAGAGGGACCTCTAGCACAGATACGCAGTATTTT
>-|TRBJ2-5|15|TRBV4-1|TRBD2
CASSLLTSGQETQYF
TGCGCCAGCAGCCTCCTGACTAGCGGCCAAGAGACCCAGTACTTC
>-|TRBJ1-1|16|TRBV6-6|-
CASSYAGRGGNTEAFF
TGTGCCAGCAGTTACGCCGGTCGGGGGGGCAACACTGAAGCTTTCTTT
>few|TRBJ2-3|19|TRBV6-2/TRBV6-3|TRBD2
CASSYHSGAGKSSTDTQYF
TGTGCCAGCAGTTACCACTCGGGAGCGGGGAAATCTAGCACAGATACGCAGTATTTT
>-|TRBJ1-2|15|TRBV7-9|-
CASVPLPQGSYGYTF
TGTGCCAGCGTCCCTCTCCCCCAGGGTAGCTATGGCTACACCTTC